The 18 T cell receptor beta chains below come from one sample, sequenced in a study of blood T cell repertoires in COVID-19. The table came from immunoSEQ multiplex PCR; TCRdb's copy has only in-frame clones and leaves some out. The profile shows 300,000 to 350,000 clones, approximately 83% of them singletons. Specimen: PBMCs or T cells enriched from blood (not recorded which). These TCRs come from a man aged 25-45 years who had recovered from COVID-19.

The genes are TRBV11-2 and TRBJ1-2; D is ambiguous. CDR1 is SGHAT, CDR2 FQNNGV, per germline. This CDR3 contains 13 residues. Trimming left V 2 bases short and J 3 bases short, with 7 bases between. DNA of the CDR3: TGTGCCAGCAGCTTAAAACGGGACTATGGCTACACCTTC. Translation: CASSLKRDYGYTF.

The sample holds one count of this clone. The chain recombines TRBV5-5 with TRBJ2-5; 9 bases map to TRBD1. CDR1 SGHKS and CDR2 YYEKEE come from the germline V gene (reference sequence). The CDR3 totals 15 residues. V lost 6 bases and J lost 5; bases outside the gene matches: 11. The DNA of the CDR3 is TGTGCCAGCACCACATCCCGACAGGGGGTGGAGACCCAGTACTTC. Protein: CASTTSRQGVETQYF.

CDR3 DNA sequence: TGTGCCGCATCAACTAGCGGGGGGACGAATGAGCAGTTCTTC. It translates to CAASTSGGTNEQFF. The chain couples TRBV30 to TRBJ2-1, with 12 bases matching TRBD2. This CDR3 is 14 amino acids long. V gave up 8 bases and J gave up 7 bases; unmatched junction bases: 9. Germline CDR1 GTSNPN, CDR2 SVGIG (reference sequence).

The chain recombines TRBV7-9 with TRBJ2-6; no definite D call. The CDR3 runs 12 residues. From germline, CDR1 is SEHNR and CDR2 FQNEAQ (reference sequence). The germline V and J ends were trimmed by 8 bases and 4 bases, with 6 bases remaining between them. The CDR3 here is CASLSGANVLTF. The CDR3, as DNA: TGTGCCAGCTTGAGCGGGGCCAACGTCCTGACTTTC.

V and J are TRBV6-5 and TRBJ2-1; 12 bases line up with TRBD2. Germline V gene data show CDR1 as MNHEY and CDR2 as SVGAGI. This CDR3 is 16 amino acids long. With 1 base clipped from V and 7 bases from J, the junction kept 5 bases outside the gene matches. Written as DNA, the CDR3 is TGTGCCAGCAGTTACTTGGGACTAGCGGGCCTTAATGAGCAGTTCTTC. Its protein is CASSYLGLAGLNEQFF.

The chain employs TRBV9 and TRBJ1-2, with D uncertain. Trimming stripped 4 bases from V and 4 bases from J, with 11 bases between. CDR3 length equals 13 residues. CDR1 SGDLS and CDR2 YYNGEE come from the germline V gene. The CDR3 coding sequence is TGTGCCAGCAGCCCGGACGGACTCTATGGCTACACCTTC. Translating it yields CASSPDGLYGYTF.

The chain links TRBV18 to TRBJ1-1; D ambiguous. The ends were cut back, 0 bases at V and 4 bases at J, with 9 bases in the middle. Germline CDR1 reads KGHSH; CDR2 reads LQKENI. The CDR3 spans 14 residues. This CDR3 is CASSPPRQATEAFF. The CDR3 DNA sequence: TGTGCCAGCTCACCACCTCGGCAGGCCACTGAAGCTTTCTTT. The variable domain in full, with the rest retrieved from reference TRBV18 and TRBJ1-1, is NAGVMQNPRHLVRRRGQEARLRCSPMKGHSHVYWYRQLPEEGLKFMVYLQKENIIDESGMPKERFSAEFPKEGPSILRIQQVVRGDSAAYFCASSPPRQATEAFFGQGTRLTVV.

This clone showed up just a few times. This sequence joins TRBV7-8 and TRBJ1-4, with D uncertain. Trimming stripped 2 bases from V and 7 bases from J, with 8 bases between. The CDR3 runs to 13 residues. CDR1 SGHVS and CDR2 FQNEAQ come from the germline V gene. The CDR3 sequence is CASSLRSGEKLFF. CDR3 nucleotides: TGTGCCAGCAGCTTACGCAGTGGTGAAAAACTGTTTTTT.

The chain combines TRBV3-1 (or the pseudogene TRBV3-2) with TRBJ2-7; TRBD2 aligns across 12 bases. The V gene's germline CDR1 is LGHDT and CDR2 YNNKEL (reference sequence). The CDR3 totals 16 residues. The V and J ends lost 4 bases and 5 bases, in that order; junction bases with no gene match: 9. The CDR3 nucleotides are TGTGCCAGCAGCCCTTCTTCTAGCGGGGGGGCCCACGAGCAGTACTTC. Protein: CASSPSSSGGAHEQYF.

The chain carries TRBV21-1 and TRBJ1-2; TRBD1 reflects the table's D call only, with no check against the DNA. TRBV21-1 is an annotated pseudogene. The CDR3 length is 13 residues. The CDR3 protein is CASNDRANYGYTF. The CDR3 nucleotides are TGTGCCAGCAACGACAGGGCTAACTATGGCTACACCTTC.

The J gene is TRBJ2-1, the V gene TRBV10-3; TRBD2 aligns across 7 bases. The CDR3 totals 12 residues. Germline CDR1 and CDR2: ENHRY and SYGVKD. V was clipped by 11 bases and J by 8 bases; unmatched bases: 9. CDR3 amino acids: CASRSGVDEQFF. The CDR3, as DNA: TGTGCCTCGAGGAGCGGGGTCGATGAGCAGTTCTTC.

This rearrangement joins TRBV25-1 to TRBJ2-7; 9 nucleotides align to TRBD1. Germline loops: CDR1 MGHDK, CDR2 SYGVNS. The trim removed 2 bases at V and 6 bases at J, leaving 8 bases unmatched. CDR3 size: 15 residues. The CDR3 sequence is CASSERQGVASEQYF. In DNA, the CDR3 is TGTGCCAGCAGTGAAAGACAGGGGGTGGCCTCCGAGCAGTACTTC.

This chain joins TRBV27 and TRBJ1-3; D not certain. This CDR3 region has 16 residues. Between the trimmed V and J ends, which lost 0 bases and 3 bases, there was a span of 12 bases. The germline V gene has CDR1 MNHEY and CDR2 SMNVEV (reference sequence). The CDR3 protein is CASSLSPAGGGNTIYF. The CDR3 nucleotides are TGTGCCAGCAGTTTATCGCCGGCGGGAGGTGGAAACACCATATATTTT.

The rearrangement joins TRBV27 to TRBJ1-6, with D perhaps TRBD1 (6 bases). CDR1 is MNHEY and CDR2 is SMNVEV in the germline V gene (reference sequence). The CDR3 is made up of 20 amino acids. The V end was cut by 0 bases, the J end by 0 bases, with 18 bases between. Here the CDR3 DNA reads TGTGCCAGCAGTTTATCGAGGGGGACATTTACCAGCTCCTATAATTCACCCCTCCACTTT. Encoded protein: CASSLSRGTFTSSYNSPLHF.

V is TRBV19 and J is TRBJ1-1, with 9 positions matching TRBD1. The CDR3 sequence is 15 residues long. Per germline, CDR1 LNHDA and CDR2 SQIVND (reference sequence). V shed 5 bases, J shed 1 base, and the junction held 5 bases outside the gene matches. CDR3 residues: CASSPRQGGNTEAFF. DNA of the CDR3: TGTGCCAGTAGTCCTAGACAGGGGGGGAACACTGAAGCTTTCTTT.

This sequence joins TRBV7-2 and TRBJ2-1, with 8 bases matching TRBD2. Losses at the gene ends were 2 bases for V and 0 bases for J; bases not matched to a gene: 6. The CDR3 spans 17 residues. Germline V gene sequence: CDR1 SGHTA, CDR2 FQGNSA. The CDR3 DNA follows: TGTGCCAGCAGCTTACGAGCGGGGGTAAGCTCCTACAATGAGCAGTTCTTC. Its translation: CASSLRAGVSSYNEQFF. Variable domain in full (rest from reference TRBV7-2 and TRBJ2-1): GAGVSQSPSNKVTEKGKDVELRCDPISGHTALYWYRQSLGQGLEFLIYFQGNSAPDKSGLPSDRFSAERTGGSVSTLTIQRTQQEDSAVYLCASSLRAGVSSYNEQFFGPGTRLTVL.

The V gene is TRBV9, the J gene TRBJ1-6, with a tentative D call TRBD1 (6 bases). CDR3 length: 13 amino acids. Germline V gene lookup returns CDR1 SGDLS and CDR2 YYNGEE. The V end lost 2 bases, the J end lost 11 bases, and 11 bases lay between the germline ends. The CDR3 DNA reads as TGTGCCAGCAGCGTTACTCCAGGGGCACCCCTCCACTTT. Its protein product is CASSVTPGAPLHF.

This clone has a handful of counts. This sequence joins TRBV7-2 and TRBJ1-1; D gene ambiguous. Germline-derived CDR1 and CDR2 are SGHTA and FQGNSA. Trimming took 3 bases from V and 1 from J, leaving 9 bases between them. This CDR3 has 14 amino acids. As DNA, the CDR3 is TGTGCCAGCAGCTTTAGTCCGGGGAACACTGAAGCTTTCTTT. Amino acid sequence: CASSFSPGNTEAFF.